The 7 T cell receptor beta chains below all came from one sample that was sequenced in a study of shared clonotypes between healthy human individuals. Produced via immunoSEQ multiplex PCR; TCRdb's table is partial and in-frame only. The repertoire consists of some 240,000 clones, with 50% to 80% occurring once and the leading ten covering around 10%. What was sequenced was memory CD4+ T cells sorted from blood. Described subset: CD45RA-negative fraction. These TCRs come from a man aged 25 to 40 in good health.

This chain joins TRBV7-8 and TRBJ2-1; tentatively, D is TRBD1 (5 bases). CDR1 SGHVS and CDR2 FQNEAQ come from the germline V gene. CDR3 length: 16 residues. V lost 0 bases to trimming and J lost 7 bases, with 16 bases between them. The CDR3 DNA reads TGTGCCAGCAGCTTAGCGACAGACAAGTTCCAGAATGAGCAGTTCTTC. This codes for CASSLATDKFQNEQFF.

This clone was seen more than once but under ten times. The genes are TRBV5-1 and TRBJ1-4; D not resolved. This CDR3 region has 15 residues. CDR1 and CDR2 from the germline V gene are SGHRS and YFSETQ. V was pared by 5 bases and J by 5 bases, with 16 bases between. The CDR3 reads CASRQGPTSNEKLFF. The CDR3, as DNA: TGCGCCAGCAGACAAGGACCGACGTCGAATGAAAAACTGTTTTTT.

This clone has only one observation. CDR3 coding DNA: TGTGCCAGCAGCTCCCGGGAACGGGTTCAAGCGGAGCAGTTCTTC. Protein: CASSSRERVQAEQFF. The J gene is TRBJ2-1, the V gene TRBV7-9, with D perhaps matching TRBD2 (5 bases). V dropped 4 bases and J dropped 10 bases, with 20 bases sitting between them. In germline, CDR1 is SEHNR, CDR2 FQNEAQ (reference sequence). There are 15 residues in the CDR3.

The rearrangement links TRBV7-8 to TRBJ2-5, with D possibly matching TRBD2 (5 bases). V dropped 0 bases and J dropped 0 bases, with 11 bases sitting between them. CDR3 length: 16 amino acids. Germline lookup yields CDR1 SGHVS and CDR2 FQNEAQ. CDR3 sequence (DNA): TGTGCCAGCAGCTTAGCGAGTACGGGGTACCAAGAGACCCAGTACTTC. It yields the protein CASSLASTGYQETQYF.

The rearrangement joins TRBV6-1 to TRBJ2-7; TRBD2 agrees at 11 bases. Germline V gives CDR1 MNHNS, CDR2 SASEGT. The ends lost 2 bases at V and 2 bases at J; junction bases unmatched: 2. This CDR3 is built from 15 residues. The CDR3 loop is CASSEKLAGAYEQYF. In nucleotides, the CDR3 is TGTGCCAGCAGTGAAAAACTAGCGGGAGCCTACGAGCAGTACTTC.

This sequence joins TRBV6-1 and TRBJ2-7; 9 nucleotides line up with TRBD2. The CDR3 extends over 16 amino acids. The V segment lost 2 bases and the J segment 4 bases; nucleotides outside the gene matches: 9. Germline V CDR1 and CDR2: MNHNS, SASEGT. CDR3 amino acids: CASSEIGAGGRYEQYF. CDR3 DNA: TGTGCCAGCAGTGAAATAGGGGCGGGAGGGCGTTACGAGCAGTACTTC.

Details on this clone: The same CDR3 can be traced to other DNA sequences in this sample. This chain connects TRBV7-2 to TRBJ2-5; possibly TRBD1 for D (6 bases). This CDR3 is built from 12 residues. Germline V gene sequence: CDR1 SGHTA, CDR2 FQGNSA. The V end was cut by 5 bases, the J end by 5 bases, with 9 bases between. CDR3 coding DNA: TGTGCCAGCAGCCCTCAGGGGGAGACCCAGTACTTC. Translation: CASSPQGETQYF.